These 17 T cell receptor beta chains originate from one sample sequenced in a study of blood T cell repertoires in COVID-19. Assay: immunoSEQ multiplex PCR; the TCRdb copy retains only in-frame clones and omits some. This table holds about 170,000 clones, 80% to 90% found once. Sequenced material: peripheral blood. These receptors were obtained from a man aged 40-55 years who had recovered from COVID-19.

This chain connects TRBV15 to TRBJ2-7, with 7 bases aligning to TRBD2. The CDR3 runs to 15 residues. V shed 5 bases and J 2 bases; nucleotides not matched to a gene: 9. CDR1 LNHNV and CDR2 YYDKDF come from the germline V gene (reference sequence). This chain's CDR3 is CATSPRLAVTYEQYF. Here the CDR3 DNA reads TGTGCCACCAGCCCTAGACTAGCCGTCACCTACGAGCAGTACTTC.

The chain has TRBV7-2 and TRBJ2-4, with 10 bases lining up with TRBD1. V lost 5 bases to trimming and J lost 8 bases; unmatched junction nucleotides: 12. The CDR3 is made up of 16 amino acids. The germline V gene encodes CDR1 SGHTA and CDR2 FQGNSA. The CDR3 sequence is CASSPSGTGAGDIQYF. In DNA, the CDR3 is TGTGCCAGCAGCCCCTCCGGGACAGGGGCCGGGGACATTCAGTACTTC.

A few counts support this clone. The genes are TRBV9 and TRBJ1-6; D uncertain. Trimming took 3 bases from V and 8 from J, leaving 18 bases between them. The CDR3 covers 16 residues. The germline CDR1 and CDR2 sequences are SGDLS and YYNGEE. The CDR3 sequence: CASSADGETRHSPLHF. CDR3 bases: TGTGCCAGCAGCGCAGATGGGGAGACTAGGCATTCACCCCTCCACTTT. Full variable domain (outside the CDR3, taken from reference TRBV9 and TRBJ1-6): DSGVTQTPKHLITATGQRVTLRCSPRSGDLSVYWYQQSLDQGLQFLIQYYNGEERAKGNILERFSAQQFPDLHSELNLSSLELGDSALYFCASSADGETRHSPLHFGNGTRLTVT.

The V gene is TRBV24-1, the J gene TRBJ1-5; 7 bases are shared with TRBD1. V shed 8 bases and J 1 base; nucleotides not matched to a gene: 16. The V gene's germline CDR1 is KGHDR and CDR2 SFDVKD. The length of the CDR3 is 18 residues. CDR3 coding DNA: TGTGCCACCAAGGGTGGGACAGCCTATTTGGGGAGCAATCAGCCCCAGCATTTT. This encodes CATKGGTAYLGSNQPQHF.

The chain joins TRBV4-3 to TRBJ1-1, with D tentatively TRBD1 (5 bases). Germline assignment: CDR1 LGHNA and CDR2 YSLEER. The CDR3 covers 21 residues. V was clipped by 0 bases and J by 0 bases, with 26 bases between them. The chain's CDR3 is CASSQDGGIGTDFLLNTEAFF. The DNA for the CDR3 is TGCGCCAGCAGCCAAGATGGGGGGATTGGGACCGACTTTCTCTTGAACACTGAAGCTTTCTTT.

The DNA of the CDR3 is TGTGCCAGCAGCTTAGGGGGGGGCTTTCAGCCCCAGCATTTT. Residues: CASSLGGGFQPQHF. The chain joins TRBV7-6 to TRBJ1-5; the D gene is possibly TRBD1 (6 bases). Germline CDR1 SGHVS, CDR2 FNYEAQ. V lost 1 base to trimming and J lost 6 bases, with 10 bases between them. The CDR3 is made up of 14 amino acids.

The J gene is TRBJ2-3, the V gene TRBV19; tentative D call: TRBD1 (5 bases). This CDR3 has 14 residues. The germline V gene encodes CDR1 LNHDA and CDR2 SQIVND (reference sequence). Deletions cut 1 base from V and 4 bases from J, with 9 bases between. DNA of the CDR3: TGTGCCAGTAGTATAGGCAGGGTTCCAGATACGCAGTATTTT. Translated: CASSIGRVPDTQYF.

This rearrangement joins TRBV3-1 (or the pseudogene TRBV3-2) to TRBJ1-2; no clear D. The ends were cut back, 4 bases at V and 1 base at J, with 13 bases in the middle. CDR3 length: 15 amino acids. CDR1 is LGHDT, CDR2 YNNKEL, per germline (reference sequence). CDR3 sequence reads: CASSPMAGRNYGYTF. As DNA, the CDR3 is TGTGCCAGCAGCCCAATGGCAGGCCGTAACTATGGCTACACCTTC.

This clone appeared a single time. CDR3 region: CASSQDGGSGETQYF. As DNA, the CDR3 is TGCGCCAGCAGCCAAGACGGTGGCAGCGGGGAGACCCAGTACTTC. This chain joins TRBV4-1 and TRBJ2-5; D is perhaps TRBD2 (6 bases). CDR1 and CDR2 from the germline V gene are MGHRA and YSYEKL. Trimming took off 0 bases at V and 5 bases at J, with 13 bases between the two ends. This CDR3 is built from 15 residues.

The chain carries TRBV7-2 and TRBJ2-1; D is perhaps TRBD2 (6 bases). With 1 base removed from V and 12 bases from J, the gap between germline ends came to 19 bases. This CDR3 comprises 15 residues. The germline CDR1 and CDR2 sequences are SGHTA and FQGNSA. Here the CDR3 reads CASSLVRGAGIPQFF. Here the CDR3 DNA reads TGTGCCAGCAGCTTAGTGCGGGGTGCGGGGATACCGCAGTTCTTC.

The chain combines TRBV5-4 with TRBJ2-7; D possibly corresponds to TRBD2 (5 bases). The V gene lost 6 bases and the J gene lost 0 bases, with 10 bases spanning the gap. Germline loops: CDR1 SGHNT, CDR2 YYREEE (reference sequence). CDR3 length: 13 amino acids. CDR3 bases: TGTGCCAGCACTGAGGGAGACTCCTACGAGCAGTACTTC. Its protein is CASTEGDSYEQYF.

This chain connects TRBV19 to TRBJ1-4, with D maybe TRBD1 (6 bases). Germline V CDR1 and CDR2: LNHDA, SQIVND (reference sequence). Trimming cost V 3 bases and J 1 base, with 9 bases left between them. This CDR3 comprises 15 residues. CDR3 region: CASSIGGRTNEKLFF. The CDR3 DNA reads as TGTGCCAGTAGTATCGGGGGGCGAACTAATGAAAAACTGTTTTTT.

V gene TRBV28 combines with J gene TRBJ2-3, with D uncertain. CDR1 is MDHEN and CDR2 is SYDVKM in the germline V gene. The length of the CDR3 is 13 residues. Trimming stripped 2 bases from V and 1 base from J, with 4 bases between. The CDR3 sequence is CASSLQGTDTQYF. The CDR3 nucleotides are TGTGCCAGCAGTTTACAGGGCACAGATACGCAGTATTTT.

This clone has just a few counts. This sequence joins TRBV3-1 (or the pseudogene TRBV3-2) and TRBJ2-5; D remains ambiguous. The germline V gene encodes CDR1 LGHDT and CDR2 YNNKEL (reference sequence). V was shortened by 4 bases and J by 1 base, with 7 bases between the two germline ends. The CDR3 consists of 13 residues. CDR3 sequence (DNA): TGTGCCAGCAGCCCGTCTATCCAAGAGACCCAGTACTTC. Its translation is CASSPSIQETQYF.

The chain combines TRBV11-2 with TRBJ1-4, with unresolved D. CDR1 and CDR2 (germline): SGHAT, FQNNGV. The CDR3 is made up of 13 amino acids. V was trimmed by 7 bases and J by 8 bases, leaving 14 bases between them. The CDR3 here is CASTPRQTEKLFF. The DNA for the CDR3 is TGTGCCAGCACCCCCAGGCAGACAGAAAAACTGTTTTTT.

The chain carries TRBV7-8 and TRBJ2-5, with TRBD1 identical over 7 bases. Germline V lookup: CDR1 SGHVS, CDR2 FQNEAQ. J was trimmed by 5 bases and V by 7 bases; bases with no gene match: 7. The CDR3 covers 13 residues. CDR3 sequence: CASTTGMRETQYF. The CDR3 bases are TGTGCCAGCACGACAGGGATGCGGGAGACCCAGTACTTC.

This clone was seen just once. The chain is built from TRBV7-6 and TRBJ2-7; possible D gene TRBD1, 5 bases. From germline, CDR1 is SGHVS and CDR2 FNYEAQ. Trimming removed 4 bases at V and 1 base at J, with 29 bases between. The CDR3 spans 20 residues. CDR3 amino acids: CASSSNGAPHAPSASYEQYF. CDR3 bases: TGTGCCAGCAGCTCCAATGGGGCTCCCCATGCGCCATCGGCATCCTACGAGCAGTACTTC.